Shown below are 14 T cell receptor beta chains from a single sample sequenced in a study of T-cell reconstitution after alpha-beta-depleted transplantation in children. Preparation of the TCRbeta library was carried out with unique molecular identifiers. Using its own MiXCR run on the PCR reads, TCRdb lists one record per CDR3 protein. The profile covers hundreds of thousands of distinct CDR3 sequences, with approximately 17% appearing a single time and 0.9% to 1.2% taken by the ten largest. Sequences were derived from PBMCs from the stem cell graft donor, sampled from the stem cell graft. The origin of the receptors is a human donor who donated a stem cell graft to a child with acute myeloid leukemia.

This chain connects TRBV10-3 to TRBJ1-5, with TRBD1 matching over 9 bases. The CDR3 has 13 amino acids. Germline V CDR1 and CDR2: ENHRY, SYGVKD. Trimming took 10 bases from V and 7 from J; bases not matched to a gene: 8. The CDR3 is CASQQGADQPQHF. The CDR3, as DNA: TGTGCCAGCCAACAGGGGGCCGACCAGCCCCAGCATTTT.

The V call is TRBV12-3 or TRBV12-4, the J call TRBJ1-2; possible D gene TRBD1, 5 bases. V was cut by 5 bases and J by 8 bases, with 18 bases left in between. The CDR3 contains 14 residues. In DNA form, the CDR3 reads TGTGCCAGCAGTCCTAGCGACAGTTGGGGAGGCTACACCTTC. Protein: CASSPSDSWGGYTF.

J is TRBJ2-6 and V is TRBV6-1; D uncertain. CDR3 size: 13 residues. In germline, CDR1 is MNHNS, CDR2 SASEGT. Between the trimmed V and J ends, which lost 8 bases and 2 bases, there was a span of 7 bases. The CDR3 here is CASSETGANVLTF. The CDR3 region has the DNA TGTGCCAGCTCAGAGACTGGGGCCAACGTCCTGACTTTC.

This clonotype appeared many times. This rearrangement joins TRBV20-1 to TRBJ2-7; the match to TRBD1 covers 8 bases. V shed 1 base, J shed 4 bases, and the junction held 9 bases outside the gene matches. The CDR3 runs to 15 residues. Germline CDR1 DFQATT, CDR2 SNEGSKA (reference sequence). The CDR3, as DNA: TGCAGTGCTAGAGTCAGGACAGGGTCGATTTACGAGCAGTACGTC. This sequence encodes CSARVRTGSIYEQYV.

The chain links TRBV30 to TRBJ1-1; no clear D. The CDR3 length is 12 residues. From germline, CDR1 is GTSNPN and CDR2 SVGIG (reference sequence). V dropped 5 bases and J dropped 10 bases, with 17 bases sitting between them. The CDR3: CAWLAEIPGAFF. The CDR3 nucleotides read TGTGCCTGGCTCGCGGAAATTCCTGGAGCTTTCTTT.

This clonotype has ten or more counts. The chain couples TRBV5-1 to TRBJ1-1; D call uncertain. V was clipped by 0 bases and J by 5 bases, with 11 bases between them. CDR3 length: 14 residues. The germline CDR1 and CDR2 sequences are SGHRS and YFSETQ. This CDR3 reads CASSLDGPDTEAFF. In DNA, the CDR3 is TGCGCCAGCAGCTTGGACGGCCCTGATACTGAAGCTTTCTTT.

The genes are TRBV5-1 and TRBJ1-1, with 7 bases that match TRBD1. V gave up 0 bases and J gave up 0 bases; unmatched junction bases: 5. In germline, CDR1 is SGHRS, CDR2 YFSETQ. The CDR3 has 16 amino acids. The CDR3 DNA reads as TGCGCCAGCAGCTTGGCCGGCAGGGGGATGAACACTGAAGCTTTCTTT. It yields the protein CASSLAGRGMNTEAFF.

Ten or more counts support this clonotype. The chain uses TRBV20-1 and TRBJ2-5; either TRBD1 or TRBD2 may fit D (6 bases each). V gave up 5 bases and J gave up 2 bases, with 21 bases separating them. The CDR3 length is 16 residues. Looked up from germline, CDR1 is DFQATT and CDR2 is SNEGSKA (reference sequence). The CDR3 DNA reads TGCAGTGCTTCGATGGGGACACCCGGGACTCAAGAGACCCAGTACTTC. Its translation: CSASMGTPGTQETQYF.

This clonotype was observed a handful of times. The V call is TRBV10-1, the J call TRBJ1-1; D possibly corresponds to TRBD1 (6 bases). Germline lookup yields CDR1 WNHNN and CDR2 SYGVQD (reference sequence). Trimming removed 6 bases at V and 1 base at J, with 12 bases between. The CDR3 runs 14 residues. The CDR3 region has the DNA TGCGCCAGCAGAGGGGGAGGGAAGAACACTGAAGCTTTCTTT. It codes for CASRGGGKNTEAFF.

In its sample, this clonotype was seen a few times. The chain uses TRBV6-1 and TRBJ1-5; D unclear. In germline, CDR1 is MNHNS, CDR2 SASEGT. The CDR3 is 14 residues long. The V end was cut by 11 bases, the J end by 2 bases, with 16 bases between. The CDR3 sequence: CAHRNVRRNQPQHF. The CDR3 DNA sequence: TGTGCCCACCGGAATGTCCGGCGCAATCAGCCCCAGCATTTT.

This clonotype has at least ten counts. V gene TRBV20-1 combines with J gene TRBJ2-1, with TRBD2 matching 13 bases. CDR3 size: 14 residues. J gave up 5 bases and V 6 bases, and 4 bases lay outside the gene matches. The germline V gene has CDR1 DFQATT and CDR2 SNEGSKA (reference sequence). The CDR3 reads CSARLAGGHNEQFF. The CDR3 bases are TGCAGTGCCCGACTAGCGGGGGGCCACAATGAGCAGTTCTTC.

The V call is TRBV5-1, the J call TRBJ2-3; tentative D call: TRBD1 (6 bases). V lost 0 bases and J 0 bases, leaving 11 bases between the germline ends. The CDR3 totals 16 residues. Germline V gene lookup returns CDR1 SGHRS and CDR2 YFSETQ. The CDR3, as DNA: TGCGCCAGCAGCTTGGTGGGGGCTTCTAGCACAGATACGCAGTATTTT. Its protein product is CASSLVGASSTDTQYF.

The sample holds many counts of this clonotype. This chain connects TRBV20-1 to TRBJ2-2, with D tentatively TRBD2 (6 bases). Germline V gene data show CDR1 as DFQATT and CDR2 as SNEGSKA (reference sequence). The CDR3 runs 14 residues. V was trimmed by 5 bases and J by 4 bases, leaving 14 bases between them. The CDR3 is CSASTLGLTGELFF. CDR3 sequence (DNA): TGCAGTGCTTCTACCCTGGGACTCACCGGGGAGCTGTTTTTT.

This clonotype showed up many times. V is TRBV29-1 and J is TRBJ2-3, with TRBD2 matching 13 bases. The CDR3 contains 17 residues. Germline-derived CDR1 and CDR2 are SQVTM and ANQGSEA. The V and J ends lost 0 bases and 2 bases, in that order; junction bases with no gene match: 5. CDR3 residues: CSVEDWTSGGSTDTQYF. The CDR3 bases are TGCAGCGTTGAAGACTGGACTAGCGGGGGATCCACAGATACGCAGTATTTT.